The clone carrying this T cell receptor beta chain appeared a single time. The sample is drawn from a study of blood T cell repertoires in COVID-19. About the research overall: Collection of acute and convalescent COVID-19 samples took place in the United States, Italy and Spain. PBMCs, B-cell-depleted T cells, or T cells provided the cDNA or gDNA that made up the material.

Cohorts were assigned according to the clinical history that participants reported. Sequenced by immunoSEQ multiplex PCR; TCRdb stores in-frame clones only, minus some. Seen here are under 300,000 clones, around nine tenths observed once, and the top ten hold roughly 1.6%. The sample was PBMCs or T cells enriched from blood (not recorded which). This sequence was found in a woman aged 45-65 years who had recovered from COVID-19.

The CDR3 DNA is TGTGCCAGCAGAAACAGGGGGCGGGATGGCTACACCTTC. Translated, it gives CASRNRGRDGYTF. This rearrangement joins TRBV25-1 to TRBJ1-2; 9 nucleotides agree with TRBD1. There are 13 residues in the CDR3. The V gene end was trimmed by 6 bases and the J gene end by 6 bases; junction bases not matched to a gene: 5. Germline V CDR1 and CDR2: MGHDK, SYGVNS.